This T cell receptor (beta chain) is drawn from a study of human thymus T cells. Germline lookup yields CDR1 WSHSY and CDR2 SAAADI. CDR3 length equals 14 residues. V lost 0 bases and J lost 7, with 10 bases in between. The method was immunoSEQ multiplex PCR; TCRdb's version includes in-frame clones alone and lacks a portion of them. The table includes about 78,000 clones, roughly 96% detected once. Resected material from corrective heart surgery provided the thymus tissue analysed. This TCR was sampled from a boy younger than two with a congenital heart defect but otherwise immunologically healthy. The sequenced material came from thymus tissue. The chain recombines TRBV10-2 with TRBJ1-3; D gene unclear. CDR3 DNA sequence: TGCGCCAGCAGTGAGTCCCAGACTTGGAACACCATATATTTT. The encoded protein is CASSESQTWNTIYF.